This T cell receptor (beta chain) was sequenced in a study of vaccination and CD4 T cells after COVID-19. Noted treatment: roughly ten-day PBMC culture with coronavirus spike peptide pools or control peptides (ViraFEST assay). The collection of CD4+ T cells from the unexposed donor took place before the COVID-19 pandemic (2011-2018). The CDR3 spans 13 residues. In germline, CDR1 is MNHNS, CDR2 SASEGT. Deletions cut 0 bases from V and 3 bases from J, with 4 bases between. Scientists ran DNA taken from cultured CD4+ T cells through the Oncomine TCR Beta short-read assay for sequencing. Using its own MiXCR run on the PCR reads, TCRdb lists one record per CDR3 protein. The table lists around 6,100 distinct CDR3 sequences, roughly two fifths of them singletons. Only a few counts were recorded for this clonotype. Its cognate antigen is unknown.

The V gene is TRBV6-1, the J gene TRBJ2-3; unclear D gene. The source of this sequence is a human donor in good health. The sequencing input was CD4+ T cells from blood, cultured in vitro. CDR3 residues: CASSEARTDTQYF. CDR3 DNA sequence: TGTGCCAGCAGTGAAGCTAGAACAGATACGCAGTATTTT.